The 5 T cell receptor beta chains below were found in one sample sequenced in a study of post-analysis software for immune sequencing data. TCR beta cDNA libraries included unique molecular identifiers. Via MiXCR, TCRdb re-called the PCR reads, giving one row per CDR3 protein. The sample lists about 540,000 distinct CDR3 sequences; less than 40% were seen once. Study-level results: About five TRBV segments, including TRBV5-6, TRBV5-1 and TRBV20-1, were more frequent in patients than controls.

Antigens of these TCRs are unknown. The sequencing sample was made of blood. The source of these receptors is a girl aged 2-17 years with multiple sclerosis.

The chain couples TRBV29-1 to TRBJ2-1, with D tentatively TRBD1 (7 bases). Germline loops: CDR1 SQVTM, CDR2 ANQGSEA. The CDR3 extends over 20 amino acids. V lost 8 bases, J lost 4 bases, and 36 bases lay in between. CDR3 sequence: CSCQGGRGEDRPLKYNEQFF. In DNA form, the CDR3 reads TGCAGCTGTCAGGGGGGTCGGGGAGAAGACAGGCCGCTGAAGTACAATGAGCAGTTCTTC.

This clonotype was seen more than once but under ten times. The chain recombines TRBV14 with TRBJ2-7, with D perhaps given as TRBD1 or TRBD2 (6 bases each). V lost 0 bases and J lost 3, with 18 bases in between. The CDR3 is 17 residues long. Germline V lookup: CDR1 SGHDN, CDR2 FVKESK. This CDR3 reads CASSQEAGHFLFYEQYF. The CDR3 DNA reads TGTGCCAGCAGCCAAGAGGCGGGACACTTTCTTTTCTACGAGCAGTACTTC.

For this clonotype: Being one base from a much bigger clone, this may be a read error. The chain recombines TRBV10-3 with TRBJ2-7; no definite D call. The CDR3 covers 12 residues. The germline gives CDR1 ENHRY, CDR2 SYGVKD. Trimming took off 2 bases at V and 2 bases at J, with 4 bases between the two ends. This CDR3 reads CAISEDTYEQYF. CDR3 sequence (DNA): TGTGCCATCAGTGAGGACACCTACGAGCAGTACTTC.

This clonotype occurred a few times. This chain uses TRBV4-1 with TRBJ1-6; D is perhaps TRBD1 (5 bases). The V and J ends lost 7 bases and 1 base respectively, with 8 bases between them. The CDR3 totals 14 residues. Germline CDR1 and CDR2: MGHRA and YSYEKL. DNA for the CDR3: TGCGCCAGCACCAGGGAGTCCTATAATTCACCCCTCCACTTT. It yields the protein CASTRESYNSPLHF.

The CDR3 is CSANGGTGRNQPQHF. In DNA, the CDR3 is TGCAGTGCTAACGGGGGGACAGGACGAAATCAGCCCCAGCATTTT. The chain combines TRBV20-1 with TRBJ1-5, with 8 bases that match TRBD1. The CDR3 covers 15 residues. V was pared by 4 bases and J by 4 bases, with 9 bases of the junction left unmatched. Germline V gene sequence: CDR1 DFQATT, CDR2 SNEGSKA (reference sequence).